The T cell receptor beta chain described here comes from a study of T cells in localized non-small cell lung cancer. The data were produced by immunoSEQ multiplex PCR, yet TCRdb's version contains in-frame clones alone and is incomplete. The sample contains 35,000 or so clones, about 90% of which appear only once. The CDR3 runs to 15 residues. The V and J ends lost 6 bases and 0 bases respectively, with 15 bases between them. Per the germline V gene, CDR1 is MRHNA and CDR2 is SNTAGT. Comments on this clone: The antigen is undetermined.

Study-wide points: Sequencing was restricted to one tumor region; therefore, heterogeneity remains possible.

The sample was peripheral blood, taken before any cancer treatment. This sequence was found in a man between 35 and 75 years old with stage I lung adenocarcinoma. The V gene is TRBV6-4, the J gene TRBJ2-7; no definite D call. For the CDR3, the DNA is TGTGCCAGCAGCGTTCGACACGGAAGCTCCTACGAGCAGTACTTC. It specifies CASSVRHGSSYEQYF.